The next 10 T cell receptor beta chains were all read from a single sample in a study of cytomegalovirus exposure and HLA in healthy donors. Primers included in the PCR were 60 Vbeta and 13 Jbeta primers. Using immunoSEQ multiplex PCR, the repertoire was profiled, and TCRdb retains in-frame clones only, with some absent. The data show around 130,000 clones, 80% seen once. The sample consisted of PBMCs. The receptors originated from a middle-aged woman in good health and CMV-seronegative.

The genes are TRBV19 and TRBJ1-1, with a weak D call TRBD1 (5 bases). V lost 6 bases to trimming and J lost 1 base, with 18 bases between them. The CDR3 contains 16 residues. Looked up from germline, CDR1 is LNHDA and CDR2 is SQIVND (reference sequence). In nucleotides, the CDR3 is TGTGCCAGTAGGGATTTACTGGGCAGGGCGAACACTGAAGCTTTCTTT. Amino acid sequence: CASRDLLGRANTEAFF.

V usage is TRBV15 and J usage is TRBJ2-7; 11 nucleotides line up with TRBD2. The CDR3 contains 17 residues. V lost 3 bases to trimming and J lost 3 bases; unmatched junction nucleotides: 10. Germline V lookup: CDR1 LNHNV, CDR2 YYDKDF (reference sequence). The CDR3 loop reads CATSRTIGLAGDYEQYF. The CDR3 coding sequence is TGTGCCACCAGCAGGACCATCGGACTAGCGGGCGACTACGAGCAGTACTTC.

This sequence joins TRBV5-6 and TRBJ2-1; D is possibly TRBD2 (6 bases). In germline, CDR1 is SGHDT, CDR2 YYEEEE. V lost 0 bases, J lost 2 bases, and 9 bases lay in between. The CDR3 extends over 15 amino acids. This CDR3 reads CASSLATGAYNEQFF. The CDR3 DNA reads as TGTGCCAGCAGCTTGGCCACGGGAGCCTACAATGAGCAGTTCTTC.

V is TRBV12-5 and J is TRBJ2-3; unclear D gene. The CDR3 length is 14 residues. Germline values: CDR1 LGHNT, CDR2 FRNRAP. Trimming took off 0 bases at V and 6 bases at J, with 10 bases between the two ends. The CDR3 loop reads CASGLVRSVDTQYF. The CDR3, as DNA: TGTGCTAGTGGTTTGGTACGATCGGTTGATACGCAGTATTTT. Filled out from reference TRBV12-5 and TRBJ2-3, the complete variable domain reads DARVTQTPRHKVTEMGQEVTMRCQPILGHNTVFWYRQTMMQGLELLAYFRNRAPLDDSGMPKDRFSAEMPDATLATLKIQPSEPRDSAVYFCASGLVRSVDTQYFGPGTRLTVL.

This clone was counted a single time. The chain carries TRBV4-2 and TRBJ2-5; 7 nucleotides line up with TRBD2. CDR1 and CDR2 from the germline V gene are LGHNA and YNFKEQ. Trimming removed 5 bases from V and 12 bases from J; junction bases left unmatched: 9. The CDR3 consists of 12 residues. CDR3 protein: CASSGEGPTEYF. The CDR3 DNA sequence: TGTGCCAGCAGCGGGGAGGGACCAACAGAGTACTTC.

The chain carries TRBV15 and TRBJ2-7; TRBD2 is a possible D gene (6 bases). The CDR3 has 13 residues. Trimming took 0 bases from V and 6 from J, leaving 9 bases between them. CDR1 is LNHNV and CDR2 is YYDKDF in the germline V gene (reference sequence). CDR3 protein: CATSRDSGGEQYF. The DNA of the CDR3 is TGTGCCACCAGCAGAGATTCCGGGGGCGAGCAGTACTTC.

The rearrangement links TRBV27 to TRBJ2-5; 13 nucleotides line up with TRBD2. V lost 5 bases and J lost 7; bases outside the gene matches: 13. The germline gives CDR1 MNHEY, CDR2 SMNVEV (reference sequence). The CDR3 spans 17 residues. The DNA of the CDR3 is TGTGCCAGCAGTCTTTTAGGACTAGCGGGGGACGGAGGGACCCAGTACTTC. Its translation is CASSLLGLAGDGGTQYF.

The rearrangement uses TRBV29-1 and TRBJ2-5, with D unresolved. The J call may be incorrect, as the DNA end agrees better with TRBJ2-7. The CDR3 has 12 residues. CDR1 SQVTM and CDR2 ANQGSEA come from the germline V gene. For the CDR3, the DNA is TGCAGCGTTGAAACGCGCTTCTACGAGCAGTACTTC. It yields the protein CSVETRFYEQYF.

The V call is TRBV5-1, the J call TRBJ2-3; 11 bases agree with TRBD2. The CDR3 has 16 amino acids. Germline V CDR1 and CDR2: SGHRS, YFSETQ. Trimming took 3 bases from V and 0 from J; bases not matched to a gene: 3. Here the CDR3 reads CASSSRLAGSTDTQYF. In DNA, the CDR3 is TGCGCCAGCAGCTCGAGACTAGCGGGGAGCACAGATACGCAGTATTTT.

This clone was counted a single time. The chain couples TRBV7-8 to TRBJ2-2; 13 bases agree with TRBD2. The CDR3 is made up of 17 amino acids. Germline assignment: CDR1 SGHVS and CDR2 FQNEAQ. Trimming cost V 5 bases and J 7 bases; bases outside gene matches: 10. CDR3 amino acids: CASSPWTSGSRGGELFF. The CDR3 nucleotides are TGTGCCAGCAGCCCCTGGACTAGCGGGAGTCGGGGCGGGGAGCTGTTTTTT.